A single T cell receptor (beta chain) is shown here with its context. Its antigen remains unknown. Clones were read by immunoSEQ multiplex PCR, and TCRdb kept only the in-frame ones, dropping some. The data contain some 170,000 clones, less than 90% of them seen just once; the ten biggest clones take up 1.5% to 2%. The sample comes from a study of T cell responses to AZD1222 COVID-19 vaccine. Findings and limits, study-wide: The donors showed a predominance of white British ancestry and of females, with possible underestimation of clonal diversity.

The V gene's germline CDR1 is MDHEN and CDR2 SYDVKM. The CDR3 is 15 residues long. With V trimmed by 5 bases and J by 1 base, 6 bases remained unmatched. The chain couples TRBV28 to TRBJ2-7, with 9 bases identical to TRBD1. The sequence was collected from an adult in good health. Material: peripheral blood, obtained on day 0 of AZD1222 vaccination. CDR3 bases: TGTGCCAGCAGTACCACAGGGACAGGGTCCTACGAGCAGTACTTC. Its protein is CASSTTGTGSYEQYF.